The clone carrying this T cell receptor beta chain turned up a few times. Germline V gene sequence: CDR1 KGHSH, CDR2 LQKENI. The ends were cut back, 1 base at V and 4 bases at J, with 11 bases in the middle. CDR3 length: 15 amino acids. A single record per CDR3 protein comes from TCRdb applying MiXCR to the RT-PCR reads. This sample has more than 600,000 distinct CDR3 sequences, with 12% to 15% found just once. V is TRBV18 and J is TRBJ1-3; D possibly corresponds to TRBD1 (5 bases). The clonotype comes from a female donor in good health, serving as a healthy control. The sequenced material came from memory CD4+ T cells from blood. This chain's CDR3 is CASSPRQGGGNTIYF. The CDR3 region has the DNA TGTGCCAGCTCACCACGGCAGGGTGGCGGAAACACCATATATTTT.